The clone carrying this T cell receptor (beta chain) was seen just once. The antigen remains unidentified. The sample comes from a study of shared clonotypes between healthy human individuals. Study-wide results and caveats: Clonotypes shared by all four sorted-subset donors had higher generation probabilities than non-shared clonotypes. Naive subsets generally exceeded memory subsets in estimated richness.

The CDR3 consists of 14 residues. In germline, CDR1 is SGHAT, CDR2 FQNNGV. The V end was cut by 2 bases, the J end by 0 bases, with 7 bases between. Deep was the level at which the assay was run. Several immunoSEQ 96-well plates shared each subset's DNA, each plate a replicate. Only in-frame clones appear in the TCRdb table, and some are missing; sequencing was by immunoSEQ multiplex PCR. The table lists about 2 million clones, 85% to 95% of them singletons. The rearrangement links TRBV11-2 to TRBJ2-5; the D is unclear. The receptor comes from a man younger than 30 in good health. What was sequenced was naive CD4+ T cells sorted from blood. As to subset: CD45RA+ positively selected. The CDR3 DNA reads as TGTGCCAGCAGCTTATCACGCAACCAAGAGACCCAGTACTTC. It encodes CASSLSRNQETQYF.